This is a list of T cell receptor beta chains from one sample in a study of CD8 T cells in Susac syndrome. TCRdb processed the immunoSEQ multiplex PCR reads anew with MiXCR; each CDR3 protein has one entry. The sample consists of approximately 210,000 distinct CDR3 sequences, approximately 94% of them appearing once. Source material: CD4+ T cells from PBMCs. The receptors come from a human donor with Susac syndrome. The CDR3 runs from the conserved cysteine through the conserved F or W. A D gene is named only where the DNA matches it firmly. Size is stated for part of the rows, as once, few or many counts, or as a class when the clone is expanded.

>-|-|14|TRBV28|TRBJ1-2
CASSPGTGGIGYTF
TGTGCCAGCAGTCCCGGGACGGGGGGCATAGGCTACACCTTC
>TRBD1|-|13|TRBV30|TRBJ1-1
CAWSFGQGAEAFF
TGTGCCTGGAGTTTTGGACAGGGCGCTGAAGCTTTCTTT
>-|-|13|TRBV7-2|TRBJ2-5
CASTRALQETQYF
TGTGCCAGCACCCGGGCCCTCCAAGAGACCCAGTACTTC
>TRBD1|-|17|TRBV6-5|TRBJ1-5
CASSYVGGTGSNQPQHF
TGTGCCAGCAGTTACGTGGGCGGGACAGGGTCCAATCAGCCCCAGCATTTT
>TRBD2|-|15|TRBV6-6|TRBJ2-3
CASSPQRGSTDTQYF
TGTGCCAGCAGTCCCCAGCGGGGGAGCACAGATACGCAGTATTTT
>TRBD1|-|15|TRBV20-1|TRBJ1-5
CSARDRGQGFRPQHF
TGCAGTGCTAGAGATAGGGGACAGGGCTTCAGGCCCCAGCATTTT
>-|once|13|TRBV2|TRBJ1-2
CASSESPPYGYTF
TGTGCCAGCAGTGAATCCCCCCCCTATGGCTACACCTTC
>-|once|15|TRBV5-1|TRBJ2-1
CASSLNTGSHNEQFF
TGCGCCAGCAGCTTGAACACAGGGTCCCACAATGAGCAGTTCTTC
>-|-|14|TRBV19|TRBJ2-6
CASMKVAGANVLTF
TGTGCCAGTATGAAGGTGGCTGGGGCCAACGTCCTGACTTTC
>-|once|14|TRBV20-1|TRBJ1-1
CSAQSGGSNTEAFF
TGCAGTGCCCAGAGCGGGGGTTCGAACACTGAAGCTTTCTTT
>TRBD2|-|15|TRBV20-1|TRBJ2-5
CSARTLAGGMGTQYF
TGCAGTGCTCGCACACTAGCGGGGGGGATGGGGACCCAGTACTTC
>-|-|14|TRBV12-3/TRBV12-4|TRBJ1-4
CASSFSSYNEKLFF
TGTGCCAGCAGTTTTTCCAGCTATAATGAAAAACTGTTTTTT
>-|-|14|TRBV3-1|TRBJ2-5
CASSPAGARETQYF
TGTGCCAGCAGCCCCGCGGGGGCCAGGGAGACCCAGTACTTC
>-|once|15|TRBV7-6|TRBJ2-7
CASSLSTASSYEQYF
TGTGCCAGCAGCTTAAGTACGGCTAGCTCCTACGAGCAGTACTTC
>TRBD2|-|15|TRBV6-2/TRBV6-3|TRBJ2-1
CASSSGLASYNEQFF
TGTGCCAGCAGTTCGGGACTAGCCTCCTACAATGAGCAGTTCTTC
>-|-|12|TRBV19|TRBJ1-5
CASSIFSQPQHF
TGTGCCAGTAGTATATTTAGCCAGCCCCAGCATTTT
>-|-|13|TRBV28|TRBJ2-1
CASSLPTLPVSFF
TGTGCCAGCAGTTTACCGACCCTCCCAGTGTCGTTCTTC
>TRBD1|-|14|TRBV7-3|TRBJ2-3
CASSLDRVGDTQYF
TGTGCCAGCAGCTTGGACAGGGTAGGGGATACGCAGTATTTT
>TRBD1|-|17|TRBV4-3|TRBJ2-3
CASSQDRDRVRTDTQYF
TGCGCCAGCAGCCAAGATCGTGACAGGGTCCGCACAGATACGCAGTATTTT
>-|-|16|TRBV2|TRBJ2-3
CASSEARGNSEDTQYF
TGTGCCAGCAGTGAAGCCCGAGGTAATTCGGAAGATACGCAGTATTTT
>-|once|13|TRBV29-1|TRBJ1-1
CSVQGIPNTEAFF
TGCAGCGTCCAGGGGATTCCGAACACTGAAGCTTTCTTT
>TRBD1|-|15|TRBV9|TRBJ1-1
CASSQERDRLRKAFF
TGTGCCAGCAGCCAAGAACGGGACAGGTTAAGAAAAGCTTTCTTT
>-|-|15|TRBV7-3|TRBJ2-5
CASSPQGLAEETQYF
TGTGCCAGCAGCCCCCAGGGTTTAGCGGAAGAGACCCAGTACTTC
>-|-|10|TRBV28|TRBJ1-4
CASQGEKLFF
TGTGCCTCACAGGGCGAAAAACTGTTTTTT
>-|-|11|TRBV28|TRBJ1-1
CASKTGTEAFF
TGTGCCAGCAAGACAGGCACTGAAGCTTTCTTT
>-|-|11|TRBV29-1|TRBJ1-2
CSVRYDEGYTF
TGCAGCGTTCGATACGACGAGGGCTACACCTTC
>-|-|11|TRBV20-1|TRBJ2-7
CSTRLGREQYF
TGCAGTACGCGATTGGGTCGGGAGCAGTACTTC
>-|once|14|TRBV24-1|TRBJ2-3
CATSDSRRADTQYF
TGTGCCACCAGTGATTCACGGAGGGCAGATACGCAGTATTTT
>TRBD1|-|16|TRBV7-6|TRBJ1-5
CASSAAPTGGNQPQHF
TGTGCCAGCAGCGCCGCTCCGACAGGGGGCAATCAGCCCCAGCATTTT
>TRBD1|-|12|TRBV4-2|TRBJ1-5
CASGQAGQPQHF
TGTGCCTCAGGACAGGCGGGTCAGCCCCAGCATTTT
>-|once|15|TRBV29-1|TRBJ1-5
CSATEGQGLNQPQHF
TGCAGCGCTACTGAAGGGCAGGGGTTAAATCAGCCCCAGCATTTT
>-|-|14|TRBV27|TRBJ1-2
CASSPGAGDYGYTF
TGTGCCAGCAGTCCCGGCGCGGGCGACTATGGCTACACCTTC
>-|-|19|TRBV19|TRBJ1-5
CASSFSQVGGPGPNQPQHF
TGTGCCAGTAGTTTCTCGCAGGTAGGAGGACCGGGACCCAATCAGCCCCAGCATTTT
>-|-|17|TRBV20-1|TRBJ2-3
CSARGGVFGASTDTQYF
TGCAGTGCTAGAGGAGGGGTTTTTGGGGCCAGCACAGATACGCAGTATTTT
>TRBD1|-|14|TRBV27|TRBJ1-4
CASRTDRGGEKLFF
TGTGCCAGCAGAACGGACAGGGGGGGAGAAAAACTGTTTTTT
>-|-|13|TRBV6-1|TRBJ1-1
CASSVDPDTEAFF
TGTGCCAGCAGTGTAGACCCAGACACTGAAGCTTTCTTT
>TRBD2|-|20|TRBV6-5|TRBJ2-5
CASSYSPLAGGLSPQETQYF
TGTGCCAGCAGTTACTCCCCCCTAGCGGGGGGGCTATCCCCACAGGAGACCCAGTACTTC
>TRBD2|-|16|TRBV3-1|TRBJ2-2
CASSQERGGIAGELFF
TGTGCCAGCAGCCAAGAACGGGGGGGGATCGCCGGGGAGCTGTTTTTT
>-|-|13|TRBV15|TRBJ2-1
CATRGAGYNEQFF
TGTGCCACCAGGGGGGCCGGTTACAATGAGCAGTTCTTC
>-|-|14|TRBV20-1|TRBJ1-5
CSARDLRGNQPQHF
TGCAGTGCTAGAGATCTCCGGGGGAATCAGCCCCAGCATTTT
>-|-|14|TRBV18|TRBJ1-1
CASSPGGQNTEAFF
TGTGCCAGCTCACCAGGGGGACAGAACACTGAAGCTTTCTTT
>TRBD2|-|17|TRBV4-1|TRBJ2-1
CASSARTSGGAWNEQFF
TGCGCCAGCAGCGCTCGGACTAGCGGGGGGGCCTGGAATGAGCAGTTCTTC
>-|-|14|TRBV7-9|TRBJ1-6
CASSLDAYNSPLHF
TGTGCCAGCAGCTTGGACGCCTATAATTCACCCCTCCACTTT
>TRBD1|-|18|TRBV27|TRBJ1-2
CAIPPLQDRDDKDYGYTF
TGTGCCATTCCCCCGCTCCAGGACAGGGATGATAAGGACTATGGCTACACCTTC
>-|-|15|TRBV6-2/TRBV6-3|TRBJ1-5
CASSYVRSSNQPQHF
TGTGCCAGCAGTTACGTCAGGAGTTCTAATCAGCCCCAGCATTTT
>TRBD1|-|18|TRBV2|TRBJ1-5
CASSKRRDRVESNQPQHF
TGTGCCAGCAGCAAAAGGAGGGACAGGGTCGAGAGCAATCAGCCCCAGCATTTT
>TRBD2|once|15|TRBV24-1|TRBJ2-6
CATGSGGVGANVLTF
TGTGCCACCGGGAGTGGGGGGGTCGGGGCCAACGTCCTGACTTTC
>-|once|17|TRBV20-1|TRBJ2-3
CSASSLGGSPSTDTQYF
TGCAGTGCTAGTTCCCTGGGTGGGAGTCCGAGCACAGATACGCAGTATTTT
>-|-|17|TRBV15|TRBJ2-6
CATSREIASSGANVLTF
TGTGCCACCAGCAGAGAAATAGCCAGCTCTGGGGCCAACGTCCTGACTTTC
>-|-|14|TRBV7-6|TRBJ1-1
CASSSRLQGTEAFF
TGTGCCAGCAGCTCCCGTCTGCAAGGAACTGAAGCTTTCTTT
>TRBD1|-|17|TRBV24-1|TRBJ1-5
CATSDPVGTGANQPQHF
TGTGCCACCAGTGATCCCGTGGGGACAGGGGCAAATCAGCCCCAGCATTTT